This TCR beta chain was sequenced for a study of blood T cell repertoires in COVID-19 (dated by TCRdb to about 2020). With regard to the full study: The collaborator samples originated in the United States, Italy and Spain and spanned the acute and convalescent phases of COVID-19. The prospective study material was composed of cDNA or gDNA derived from T cells, B-cell-depleted T cells, or PBMCs. The dataset comprised deeply sampled blood TCRbeta repertoires from subjects exposed to, actively infected with, or recovered from COVID-19. A freely available public database, intended as a resource for researchers studying the immune response to SARS-CoV-2, is where the repertoires were released. Samples came from the ongoing ImmuneRACE study (first 160 participants) plus 1,254 subjects from 6 global collaborators. Nearly every sample came with metadata listing a de-identified subject ID, COVID-19 status, age in years and sex. HLA class I and class II types, where available, came from metadata supplied by the sample provider rather than from assay-based typing.

A remark on this clone: Which antigen it targets is not known. No much larger clonotype is one base removed from it; base qualities were not supplied.

TCRbeta CDR3 regions were amplified from genomic DNA by means of the immunoSEQ Assay, a bias-controlled multiplex PCR. In the paper's pipeline: The number of nucleated cells in each sample was estimated from the amplification of reference gene primers within the assay. To quantify the absolute abundance of each unique TCRbeta CDR3 rearrangement, sequence reads were collapsed and filtered. For each sample, productive Simpson clonality was calculated as the square root of Simpson's diversity index across productive rearrangements. This immuneACCESS table, as held by TCRdb, lists in-frame sequences with V and J called but not all clones. Of the missing ones, under half trace to an unresolved V gene in checked studies; the others have no known cause. V, J and clone size are taken as reported in that table, and D and trimming were inferred from the DNA itself. The sample contains roughly 150,000 clones, approximately 90% of them found a single time. The biggest ten clones account for over 2.5% of the sample.

Whole blood was collected in K2EDTA tubes by collaborating institutions according to the institutions' own protocols. For TCRbeta analysis, collaborators shipped samples in one of three forms: frozen whole blood, isolated PBMCs, or DNA extracted from either of those sample types. CDR1 and CDR2 are read off the germline V gene as LGHNA and YSLEER. The CDR3 goes from the cysteine to the phenylalanine over 18 residues. Only CDR3 DNA is held: 54 bases, read in frame from base 1. The germline V and J ends show losses of 0 bases and 5 bases respectively, and no gene match explains 9 bases of the junction. Study-wide findings and limitations: The quantity of clinical and demographic metadata differed by source and by participant and was supplied without curation.

This receptor was identified in a man aged 60 to 75 with active or convalescent COVID-19. The chain is encoded by TRBV4-3 joined to TRBJ2-1; the junction holds 11 bases that match TRBD2. Sequences were obtained from peripheral blood. In nucleotide form, the sequence is TGCGCCAGCAGCCAAGACGATTTAGCGGGGGGGACCAACAATGAGCAGTTCTTC. This sequence encodes CASSQDDLAGGTNNEQFF.